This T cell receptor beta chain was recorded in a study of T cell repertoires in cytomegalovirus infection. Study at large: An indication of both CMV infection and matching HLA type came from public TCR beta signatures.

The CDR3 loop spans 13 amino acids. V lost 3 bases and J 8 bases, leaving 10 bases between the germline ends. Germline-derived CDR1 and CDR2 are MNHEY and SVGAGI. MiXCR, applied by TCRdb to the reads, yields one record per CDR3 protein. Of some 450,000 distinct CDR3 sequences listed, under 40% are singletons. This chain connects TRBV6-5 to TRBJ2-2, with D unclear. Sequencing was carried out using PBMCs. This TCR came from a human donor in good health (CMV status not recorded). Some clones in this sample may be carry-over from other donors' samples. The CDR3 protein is CASSYSPGGELFF. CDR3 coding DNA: TGTGCCAGCAGTTATAGCCCCGGGGGGGAGCTGTTTTTT.